Shown below are 15 T cell receptor beta chains from a single sample sequenced in a study of cytomegalovirus exposure and HLA in healthy donors. Use of 60 Vbeta and 13 Jbeta primers characterized the PCR. TCRdb's table, derived via immunoSEQ multiplex PCR, lists solely in-frame clones and lacks some. The sample consists of 110,000 to 150,000 clones, 60% to 80% of them appearing once. Sequenced sample: PBMCs. These TCRs come from a male donor in good health and CMV-seronegative.

CDR3 in DNA: TGCAGCGTTGAAGAGGGGACACTGGGCTACACCTTC. Residues: CSVEEGTLGYTF. The chain has TRBV29-1 and TRBJ1-2; a possible D gene is TRBD1 (6 bases). In germline, CDR1 is SQVTM, CDR2 ANQGSEA. Trimming cost V 0 bases and J 8 bases, with 10 bases left between them. The CDR3 contains 12 residues.

The chain employs TRBV9 and TRBJ1-2; the D gene is possibly TRBD1 (6 bases). Germline CDR1 reads SGDLS; CDR2 reads YYNGEE. This CDR3 comprises 12 residues. Deletions cut 8 bases from V and 7 bases from J, with 15 bases between. This chain's CDR3 is CASSQGKGGYTF. The CDR3 DNA follows: TGTGCCAGTTCGCAGGGGAAGGGTGGCTACACCTTC.

In DNA form, the CDR3 reads TGTGCCAGCAGCTTCCCCGGACAGGGGGCAATTGATACGCAGTATTTT. The encoded protein is CASSFPGQGAIDTQYF. The V call is TRBV27, the J call TRBJ2-3; 11 bases line up with TRBD1. The CDR3 is 16 residues long. Looked up from germline, CDR1 is MNHEY and CDR2 is SMNVEV (reference sequence). Germline trimming cut 6 bases from V and 6 bases from J; bases unmatched to any gene: 11.

The V call is TRBV7-9, the J call TRBJ1-1; D unresolved. Germline V gene sequence: CDR1 SEHNR, CDR2 FQNEAQ (reference sequence). This CDR3 contains 13 residues. V lost 3 bases and J lost 1, with 6 bases in between. The CDR3 coding sequence is TGTGCCAGCAGCTTCACACAGAACACTGAAGCTTTCTTT. It encodes CASSFTQNTEAFF.

The V call is TRBV19, the J call TRBJ2-7, with 7 bases lining up with TRBD1. There are 15 residues in the CDR3. V was pared by 4 bases and J by 3 bases, with 9 bases of the junction left unmatched. The germline V gene encodes CDR1 LNHDA and CDR2 SQIVND (reference sequence). The CDR3: CASSTRDRRDYEQYF. For the CDR3, the DNA is TGTGCCAGTAGTACCCGGGACAGACGAGACTACGAGCAGTACTTC.

The chain joins TRBV5-1 to TRBJ2-3, with TRBD2 identical over 12 bases. J gave up 1 base and V 4 bases, and 1 base lay outside the gene matches. This CDR3 comprises 15 residues. Germline V lookup: CDR1 SGHRS, CDR2 YFSETQ. CDR3 sequence reads: CASSRLAGGTDTQYF. The CDR3 nucleotides are TGCGCCAGCAGCCGACTAGCGGGGGGCACAGATACGCAGTATTTT.

This clone appeared a few times. This rearrangement joins TRBV6-1 to TRBJ1-2, with no clear D. CDR1 and CDR2 (germline): MNHNS, SASEGT. The CDR3 totals 13 residues. V was trimmed by 7 bases and J by 8 bases, leaving 17 bases between them. The CDR3 nucleotides are TGTGCCAGCACCGGCGGAGGGTCCGGGGGCTACACCTTC. Protein sequence: CASTGGGSGGYTF.

The chain couples TRBV12-5 to TRBJ1-2; D might be TRBD1 (6 bases). Trimming pared 4 bases from V and 3 bases from J, leaving 18 bases between. The CDR3 loop spans 16 amino acids. The germline V gene has CDR1 LGHNT and CDR2 FRNRAP. CDR3: CASGSYQQGRDYGYTF. Written as DNA, the CDR3 is TGTGCTAGTGGTTCCTATCAACAGGGTAGGGACTATGGCTACACCTTC. The complete variable domain, with remaining parts taken from reference TRBV12-5 and TRBJ1-2, reads DARVTQTPRHKVTEMGQEVTMRCQPILGHNTVFWYRQTMMQGLELLAYFRNRAPLDDSGMPKDRFSAEMPDATLATLKIQPSEPRDSAVYFCASGSYQQGRDYGYTFGSGTRLTVV.

This clone has only a few counts. The V and J genes are TRBV14 and TRBJ2-7, with D unresolved. V was pared by 5 bases and J by 3 bases, with 5 bases between. The CDR3 totals 11 residues. Germline assignment: CDR1 SGHDN and CDR2 FVKESK. The CDR3 region is CASSNYYEQYF. The DNA of the CDR3 is TGTGCCAGCAGCAATTACTACGAGCAGTACTTC. Variable domain in full (rest from reference TRBV14 and TRBJ2-7): EAGVTQFPSHSVIEKGQTVTLRCDPISGHDNLYWYRRVMGKEIKFLLHFVKESKQDESGMPNNRFLAERTGGTYSTLKVQPAELEDSGVYFCASSNYYEQYFGPGTRLTVT.

V and J are TRBV9 and TRBJ2-5, with 9 bases fitting TRBD2. The CDR3 totals 15 residues. Looked up from germline, CDR1 is SGDLS and CDR2 is YYNGEE. The trim removed 4 bases at V and 1 base at J, leaving 5 bases unmatched. Here the CDR3 reads CASSRGGGLQETQYF. DNA for the CDR3: TGTGCCAGCAGCCGCGGGGGGGGCCTCCAAGAGACCCAGTACTTC.

The V gene is TRBV28, the J gene TRBJ2-2; 7 nucleotides agree with TRBD1. Trimming cost V 6 bases and J 1 base; bases outside gene matches: 2. The CDR3 has 14 residues. Germline CDR1 MDHEN, CDR2 SYDVKM. The CDR3 coding sequence is TGTGCCAGCAGGGGACAGTGGAACACCGGGGAGCTGTTTTTT. The encoded protein is CASRGQWNTGELFF.

This clone was recorded a few times. The chain is built from TRBV30 and TRBJ1-4; maybe TRBD1 (5 bases). The CDR3 is 15 amino acids. CDR1 and CDR2 from the germline V gene are GTSNPN and SVGIG (reference sequence). Deletions cut 1 base from V and 8 bases from J, with 17 bases between. The CDR3: CAWSAGVMAPEKLFF. The CDR3 DNA reads TGTGCCTGGAGTGCGGGGGTTATGGCGCCCGAAAAACTGTTTTTT.

The chain recombines TRBV29-1 with TRBJ1-2; a weak D match, TRBD1 (5 bases). Trimming took off 7 bases at V and 0 bases at J, with 21 bases between the two ends. The CDR3 has 16 amino acids. Germline V gives CDR1 SQVTM, CDR2 ANQGSEA. The CDR3 sequence is CSALGDHRGSNYGYTF. The CDR3, as DNA: TGCAGCGCCCTTGGGGACCACCGGGGGTCTAACTATGGCTACACCTTC.

The chain is built from TRBV10-1 and TRBJ2-2; 12 positions match TRBD2. This CDR3 has 16 amino acids. Trimming removed 5 bases from V and 2 bases from J; junction bases left unmatched: 3. CDR1 WNHNN and CDR2 SYGVQD come from the germline V gene (reference sequence). Here the CDR3 DNA reads TGCGCCAGCAGTACTAGCGGGGGGTTCAACACCGGGGAGCTGTTTTTT. Protein product: CASSTSGGFNTGELFF.

The chain links TRBV7-2 to TRBJ1-2; no firm D call. Trimming removed 3 bases at V and 2 bases at J, with 4 bases between. Germline loops: CDR1 SGHTA, CDR2 FQGNSA. The CDR3 sequence is 12 residues long. The DNA of the CDR3 is TGTGCCAGCAGCTTTCTAAACTATGGCTACACCTTC. Translating it yields CASSFLNYGYTF.